A selection of T cell receptor beta chains follows, all from one sample in a study of T cell responses to AZD1222 COVID-19 vaccine. Data came from immunoSEQ multiplex PCR; TCRdb stores just in-frame clones and leaves some out. Here the sample spans about 61,000 clones, about 81% being singletons. Specimen: peripheral blood, collected 28 days after the second AZD1222 dose. These receptors were collected from an adult who received the AZD1222 COVID-19 vaccine. Both conserved end residues are part of each CDR3. The D gene is left open where the match is weak. Part of the rows lack a size; the others show once, few, many or a class for expanded clones.

CDR3 DNA,CDR3 protein,clone size,V gene,J gene,D gene
TGTGCCAGCAGCCCATCCGGGAGGCCGACTAATGAAAAACTGTTTTTT,CASSPSGRPTNEKLFF,-,TRBV7-2,TRBJ1-4,-
TGTGCCAGCAGTTATTCTGAGACCCAGTACTTC,CASSYSETQYF,once,TRBV6-2/TRBV6-3,TRBJ2-5,-
TGCAGCGTTGAAGAGAAGCGCAATGAGCAGTTCTTC,CSVEEKRNEQFF,-,TRBV29-1,TRBJ2-1,-
TGCAGCGTTGGGAGCACAGATACGCAGTATTTT,CSVGSTDTQYF,-,TRBV29-1,TRBJ2-3,-
TGTGCCAGCAGCGTAGATCGGGGCTCCTACAATGAGCAGTTCTTC,CASSVDRGSYNEQFF,-,TRBV9,TRBJ2-1,-
TGTGCCAGTAGTGACCTCGTGGGTCAGCCCCAGCATTTT,CASSDLVGQPQHF,few,TRBV19,TRBJ1-5,-
TGTGCCATCAGTGACCCGAGAGGATCCTCCTACAATGAGCAGTTCTTC,CAISDPRGSSYNEQFF,-,TRBV10-3,TRBJ2-1,-
TGTGCCAGCAGCCACACCTACGAGCAGTACTTC,CASSHTYEQYF,-,TRBV5-6,TRBJ2-7,-
TGTGCCAGCTCACCTTCCGGACAGGACTATGGCTACACCTTC,CASSPSGQDYGYTF,-,TRBV18,TRBJ1-2,TRBD1
TGTGCCAGCAGCTTAGACCCGATGGTGGTAGGAGCGGCCAACTCCTACAATGAGCAGTTCTTC,CASSLDPMVVGAANSYNEQFF,-,TRBV7-6,TRBJ2-1,-
TGTGCCAGCAGCTCCGGTCGCTATGGCTACACCTTC,CASSSGRYGYTF,once,TRBV7-9,TRBJ1-2,-
TGTGCCAGTAGAGTAAGGCCCGGGACAGGGGGAATAGATACGCAGTATTTT,CASRVRPGTGGIDTQYF,few,TRBV19,TRBJ2-3,TRBD1
TGTGCCAGCAGCTCGGGACCGCCAGCTTTCTTT,CASSSGPPAFF,-,TRBV7-9,TRBJ1-1,-
TGTGCCAGCAGTTTCTACAGGGCCGCTAATGAAAAACTGTTTTTT,CASSFYRAANEKLFF,-,TRBV28,TRBJ1-4,-
TGTGCCAGCAGCAAACCAAGGGGGGGCGCCGGAAACACCATATATTTT,CASSKPRGGAGNTIYF,-,TRBV21-1,TRBJ1-3,-
TGTGCCAGTAGTAATTGGGGAGACCCCCGCGATGAGCAGTTCTTC,CASSNWGDPRDEQFF,-,TRBV19,TRBJ2-1,-
TGTGCCAGCAGCTTGTTCAGGGACTACGAGCAGTACTTC,CASSLFRDYEQYF,-,TRBV5-4,TRBJ2-7,-
TGTGCCAGCAGCTTCCATGGTGATCAGCCCCAGCATTTT,CASSFHGDQPQHF,few,TRBV7-9,TRBJ1-5,-
TGTGCCAGCAGTCCATACAGGGGGTTAAGCAATCAGCCCCAGCATTTT,CASSPYRGLSNQPQHF,few,TRBV28,TRBJ1-5,TRBD1
TGTGCCAGTAGTGGTAGGAGCGGGTCACAAGAGACCCAGTACTTC,CASSGRSGSQETQYF,-,TRBV19,TRBJ2-5,-
TGTGCCAGCTCACTCCTTCCCGGGGAGAACACTGAAGCTTTCTTT,CASSLLPGENTEAFF,-,TRBV18,TRBJ1-1,-
TGTGCCAGCAGCTCGACAGGGTCGGCTCCTAATGAAAAACTGTTTTTT,CASSSTGSAPNEKLFF,-,TRBV7-9,TRBJ1-4,TRBD1
TGTGCCAGCAGCCCGGACACGAACACCGGGGAGCTGTTTTTT,CASSPDTNTGELFF,-,TRBV7-9,TRBJ2-2,-
TGTGCCAGCAGTCTCTTTGGACAGGGGATTTACGAGCAGTACTTC,CASSLFGQGIYEQYF,-,TRBV28,TRBJ2-7,TRBD1
TGCAGCGTAGTCCCTAGCGGGACCTACGAGCAGTACTTC,CSVVPSGTYEQYF,-,TRBV29-1,TRBJ2-7,TRBD2
TGTGCCAGCAGTTGGGCAACACAGGCGAACCTTAATCAGCCCCAGCATTTT,CASSWATQANLNQPQHF,-,TRBV6-2/TRBV6-3,TRBJ1-5,-
TGTGCCAGTAGCCAGGACAGACAAGAGACCCAGTACTTC,CASSQDRQETQYF,-,TRBV19,TRBJ2-5,-
TGTGCCAGCAGACAGGGGGCGCAGGGCAATCAGCCCCAGCATTTT,CASRQGAQGNQPQHF,-,TRBV6-5,TRBJ1-5,TRBD1
TGTGCCAGTAGTATGGGCAGGGGGCGCGCAGATACGCAGTATTTT,CASSMGRGRADTQYF,-,TRBV19,TRBJ2-3,TRBD1
TGTGCCAGCAGCCCCCCAGCCGGCTCCTACAATGAGCAGTTCTTC,CASSPPAGSYNEQFF,few,TRBV9,TRBJ2-1,-
TGTGCCAGCAGTTTATGGACCGCAGACCAAGAGACCCAGTACTTC,CASSLWTADQETQYF,-,TRBV28,TRBJ2-5,-
TGTGCCAGCAGTTGGGGGTCGGTCCGAGGATACAATGAGCAGTTCTTC,CASSWGSVRGYNEQFF,-,TRBV28,TRBJ2-1,-
TGTGCCAGCAGTTACGGGGGGAAAGAGACCCAGTACTTC,CASSYGGKETQYF,once,TRBV6-2/TRBV6-3,TRBJ2-5,-
TGCAGTGCTGGGCGTGGTGTGGGATTTAACTTC,CSAGRGVGFNF,-,TRBV20-1,TRBJ1-2,-
TGTGCCAGCAGCCGGAGGGCGGGACAGGGGATGGGCTACACCTTC,CASSRRAGQGMGYTF,-,TRBV7-8,TRBJ1-2,TRBD1
TGTGCCAGTAGTAGTAATAACTTAATGACAGGTGGCTACACCTTC,CASSSNNLMTGGYTF,-,TRBV19,TRBJ1-2,-
TGTGCCAGCAGCTTCTTCGGTGTGGGAGGCCCCACAGATACGCAGTATTTT,CASSFFGVGGPTDTQYF,-,TRBV5-5,TRBJ2-3,-
TGTGCCAGCACGGCGGGAGGGCCACGTGGCACAGATACGCAGTATTTT,CASTAGGPRGTDTQYF,few,TRBV27,TRBJ2-3,TRBD2
TGTGCCAGCAGCTTTCAAGAGACCCAGTACTTC,CASSFQETQYF,once,TRBV11-2,TRBJ2-5,-
TGTGCCACCAGCAGTCTCGAATCACCCCTCCACTTT,CATSSLESPLHF,-,TRBV15,TRBJ1-6,-
TGTGCCAGCAGCCAAACTAGCGGGAGTAGTAATGAGCAGTTCTTC,CASSQTSGSSNEQFF,-,TRBV3-1/TRBV3-2,TRBJ2-1,TRBD2
TGTGCCACCAGCAGATCCCGGGAGGCGTACGAGCAGTACTTC,CATSRSREAYEQYF,-,TRBV15,TRBJ2-7,TRBD2
TGTGCCAGTAGTACGCTAGCGGCCGACACAGATACGCAGTATTTT,CASSTLAADTDTQYF,-,TRBV19,TRBJ2-3,TRBD2
TGTGCCAGCAGTGAACCGGGACAAAGCTACGAGCAGTACTTC,CASSEPGQSYEQYF,once,TRBV6-1,TRBJ2-7,-
TGTGCCACCAGCAGGGATAACATACAGGGGAAAGATGGCTACACCTTC,CATSRDNIQGKDGYTF,-,TRBV15,TRBJ1-2,TRBD1
TGCGCCAGCAGCCCAGCGGAGGGGTCCACGCCCAACGAGCAGTACTTC,CASSPAEGSTPNEQYF,-,TRBV4-1,TRBJ2-7,-
TGCGCCAGCAGCCAAGTCTCGGGACAGGGGGCCAACGTCCTGACTTTC,CASSQVSGQGANVLTF,-,TRBV4-1,TRBJ2-6,TRBD1
TGTGCCAGCAGCTCCAGCTCCTACAATGAGCAGTTCTTC,CASSSSSYNEQFF,-,TRBV7-2,TRBJ2-1,-
TGTGCCAGCCTCCGCGGGGGGGCCAGCGGGATATCCTACAATGAGCAGTTCTTC,CASLRGGASGISYNEQFF,-,TRBV7-2,TRBJ2-1,TRBD2
TGTGCCAGCAGTTCGCCCTCCAGGCGAGAGACCCAGTACTTC,CASSSPSRRETQYF,-,TRBV6-6,TRBJ2-5,-
TGTGCCAGCAGCTTAGGCGTCGGTGAATACGAGCAGTACTTC,CASSLGVGEYEQYF,-,TRBV7-2,TRBJ2-7,-
TGTGCCAGCAACCCTTCATTGGCAGGGAACAATCAGCCCCAGCATTTT,CASNPSLAGNNQPQHF,-,TRBV27,TRBJ1-5,-
TGTGCCAGCCAGCAAGCGGTGCTAGCGGGGTACGAGCAGTACTTC,CASQQAVLAGYEQYF,-,TRBV27,TRBJ2-7,TRBD2
TGTGCCAGCAGTTTATCGATACGACGCGTCGCGACTAATGAAAAACTGTTTTTT,CASSLSIRRVATNEKLFF,once,TRBV27,TRBJ1-4,-
TGTGCCAGCAGCTATCAAAGGGAGCTGTTTTTT,CASSYQRELFF,-,TRBV6-2/TRBV6-3,TRBJ2-2,-